This T cell receptor (beta chain) was documented in a study of beta chain features in type 1 diabetes. CDR3 length: 16 residues. From germline, CDR1 is MDHEN and CDR2 SYDVKM. Trimming shortened V by 6 bases and J by 3 bases, and 20 bases separated the two germline ends. This clone occurred many times. The authors reverse transcribed all of the isolated RNA, so sequencing captured expressed TCRB transcripts. TCRdb's copy holds only in-frame clones and misses some; the assay was immunoSEQ multiplex PCR. This sample has 250,000 or so clones, with around a quarter found just once. The receptor comes from a man younger than 45 in good health. The rearrangement joins TRBV28 to TRBJ2-5; D gene unclear. The sequenced sample consisted of central memory CD4+ T cells from blood. In nucleotides, the CDR3 is TGTGCCAGCAGCCGTCTCCAGTATACGTCCAAAGAGACCCAGTACTTC. It yields the protein CASSRLQYTSKETQYF.